This TCR beta chain was obtained from a study of blood T cell repertoires in COVID-19. Overall study context: COVID-19 samples, acute and convalescent, were from the United States, Italy and Spain. T cells, B-cell-depleted T cells, or PBMCs provided the cDNA or gDNA that served as material.

The assay was immunoSEQ multiplex PCR, and TCRdb's table has in-frame clones only and misses some. The profile shows a few hundred thousand clones, less than 90% of them singletons. V shed 4 bases and J shed 6 bases, with 11 bases lying between them. This CDR3 is built from 13 residues. The TCR comes from an older man with acute or convalescent COVID-19. V is TRBV12-3 or TRBV12-4 and J is TRBJ2-3, with a possible D match to TRBD1 (5 bases). Specimen: peripheral blood. The CDR3 protein is CASSSTRQDTQYF. CDR3 sequence (DNA): TGTGCCAGCAGTTCAACACGACAGGATACGCAGTATTTT.